This TCR beta chain was retrieved from a study of response to subunit inactivated influenza vaccine. In germline, CDR1 is DFQATT, CDR2 SNEGSKA (reference sequence). CDR3 length: 17 amino acids. V lost 1 base to trimming and J lost 8 bases; unmatched junction nucleotides: 11. Study findings and constraints: After each seasonal influenza vaccination, few new T cells are recruited, the authors suggested.

This clonotype showed up just a few times. Its target is not known. One entry per CDR3 protein, called by TCRdb with MiXCR from the RT-PCR reads. The repertoire holds 590,000 or so distinct CDR3 sequences, with about 14% as singletons. The sequence came from a man aged 50 to 59 who received an inactivated influenza vaccine. The rearrangement joins TRBV20-1 to TRBJ2-1, with 13 nucleotides matching TRBD2. The specimen comprised PBMCs from blood, sampled about 14 days before vaccination. The CDR3 loop is CSARALLGTSGNYEQFF. DNA for the CDR3: TGCAGTGCTAGAGCTTTGCTAGGGACTAGCGGGAACTATGAGCAGTTCTTC.